This entry lists 10 T cell receptor beta chains sequenced from one sample in a study of HIV-infected patients and healthy controls. No cell fractionation was done, so the repertoire covers all unsorted peripheral blood T cells. Alpha and beta constant-region primers primed reverse transcription of approximately 0.55 ug RNA. Alpha and beta chain libraries were made separately by chain-specific third strand synthesis with multiplexing indices. TCRdb fed the 5' RACE reads into MiXCR, producing one record per CDR3 protein. Of 15,000 to 20,000 distinct CDR3 sequences listed, roughly 9% are singletons. Specimen: blood. The receptors originated from an adult in good health.

The chain joins TRBV11-2 to TRBJ2-1, with 9 nucleotides matching TRBD2. The germline CDR1 and CDR2 sequences are SGHAT and FQNNGV. V dropped 2 bases and J dropped 2; count of bases not matched to a gene: 4. This CDR3 comprises 16 residues. In nucleotides, the CDR3 is TGTGCCAGCAGCTTAAAAGCGGGAGGTACCTACAATGAGCAGTTCTTC. This sequence encodes CASSLKAGGTYNEQFF. The full variable domain, in which reference TRBV11-2 and TRBJ2-1 provide the parts outside the CDR3, is EAGVAQSPRYKIIEKRQSVAFWCNPISGHATLYWYQQILGQGPKLLIQFQNNGVVDDSQLPKDRFSAERLKGVDSTLKIQPAKLEDSAVYLCASSLKAGGTYNEQFFGPGTRLTVL.

The chain combines TRBV19 with TRBJ2-7, with TRBD1 identical over 8 bases. Germline V lookup: CDR1 LNHDA, CDR2 SQIVND (reference sequence). V was clipped by 5 bases and J by 6 bases; unmatched bases: 6. The CDR3 totals 13 residues. Here the CDR3 reads CASSQGAGGEQYF. In DNA, the CDR3 is TGTGCCAGTAGTCAGGGGGCCGGAGGCGAGCAGTACTTC.

This clonotype was counted ten times or more. This chain links TRBV10-3 with TRBJ2-5; D perhaps matches TRBD2 (6 bases). V shed 11 bases and J shed 1 base, with 11 bases lying between them. This CDR3 spans 12 amino acids. In germline, CDR1 is ENHRY, CDR2 SYGVKD. The CDR3 DNA follows: TGTGCCGCCGGGAGCTTCCAAGAGACCCAGTACTTC. As protein: CAAGSFQETQYF.

By frequency in the sample, this clonotype is medium-sized. The rearrangement joins TRBV20-1 to TRBJ2-3; 14 bases map to TRBD2. This CDR3 region has 18 residues. Germline V gives CDR1 DFQATT, CDR2 SNEGSKA (reference sequence). With V trimmed by 3 bases and J by 0 bases, 8 bases remained unmatched. CDR3 residues: CSARTSGREVSSTDTQYF. CDR3 nucleotides: TGCAGTGCTAGGACTAGCGGGAGGGAGGTGTCTAGCACAGATACGCAGTATTTT.

This clonotype was recorded at least ten times. This chain links TRBV18 with TRBJ1-5; D gene ambiguous. Germline V gives CDR1 KGHSH, CDR2 LQKENI. V was cut by 2 bases and J by 0 bases, with 8 bases left in between. The CDR3 sequence is 15 residues long. Written as DNA, the CDR3 is TGTGCCAGCTCACCAGGGCATAATAGCAATCAGCCCCAGCATTTT. Translation gives CASSPGHNSNQPQHF. The variable domain in full, completed from reference TRBV18 and TRBJ1-5, reads NAGVMQNPRHLVRRRGQEARLRCSPMKGHSHVYWYRQLPEEGLKFMVYLQKENIIDESGMPKERFSAEFPKEGPSILRIQQVVRGDSAAYFCASSPGHNSNQPQHFGDGTRLSIL.

The chain is built from TRBV12-3 or TRBV12-4 and TRBJ1-2, with TRBD1 matching 8 bases. Trimming cost V 6 bases and J 8 bases; bases outside gene matches: 8. The CDR3 covers 13 residues. CDR3 DNA: TGTGCCAGCAGCCAAGACAGGGGACGGGGCTACACCTTC. This gives the protein CASSQDRGRGYTF.

This clonotype was seen many times. The V gene is TRBV10-2, the J gene TRBJ2-2; D remains unclear. Germline-derived CDR1 and CDR2 are WSHSY and SAAADI. V dropped 6 bases and J dropped 6 bases, with 8 bases sitting between them. CDR3 length: 12 residues. CDR3 DNA: TGCGCCAGCAGCCGGTTATCCGGGGAGCTGTTTTTT. Its translation: CASSRLSGELFF.

This clonotype was detected ten times or more. This chain uses TRBV14 with TRBJ2-7; 9 bases are a match to TRBD1. The CDR3 consists of 15 residues. Germline V gives CDR1 SGHDN, CDR2 FVKESK. The ends lost 6 bases at V and 7 bases at J; junction bases unmatched: 13. DNA of the CDR3: TGTGCCAGCAGTCCCGGGACAGGGTTTAGATATGAGCAGTACTTC. Translating it yields CASSPGTGFRYEQYF.

In this sample, this clonotype turned up many times. The V gene is TRBV20-1, the J gene TRBJ2-5; D might be TRBD2 (6 bases). From germline, CDR1 is DFQATT and CDR2 SNEGSKA (reference sequence). The CDR3 length is 13 residues. V gave up 7 bases and J gave up 0 bases, with 12 bases separating them. CDR3 sequence (DNA): TGCAGTGTAGCGGAAAGGTACCAAGAGACCCAGTACTTC. Residues: CSVAERYQETQYF.

There are many counts of this clonotype. The chain employs TRBV20-1 and TRBJ2-5; a possible D gene is TRBD1 (6 bases). Germline lookup yields CDR1 DFQATT and CDR2 SNEGSKA (reference sequence). The ends were cut back, 3 bases at V and 5 bases at J, with 13 bases in the middle. The CDR3 consists of 13 residues. The CDR3 reads CSASAQGRETQYF. The CDR3 nucleotides read TGCAGTGCTAGCGCCCAGGGGCGGGAGACCCAGTACTTC.